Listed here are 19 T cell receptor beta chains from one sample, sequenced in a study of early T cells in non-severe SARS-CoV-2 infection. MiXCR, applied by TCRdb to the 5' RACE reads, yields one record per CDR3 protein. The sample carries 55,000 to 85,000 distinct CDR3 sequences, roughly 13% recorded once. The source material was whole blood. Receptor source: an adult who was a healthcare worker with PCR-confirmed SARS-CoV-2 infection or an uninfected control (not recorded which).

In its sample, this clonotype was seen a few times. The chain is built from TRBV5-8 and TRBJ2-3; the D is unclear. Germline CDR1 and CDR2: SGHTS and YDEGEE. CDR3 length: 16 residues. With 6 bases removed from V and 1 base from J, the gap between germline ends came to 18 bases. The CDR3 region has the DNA TGTGCCAGCACATGGGGTTGGGATATCGGCACAGATACGCAGTATTTT. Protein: CASTWGWDIGTDTQYF.

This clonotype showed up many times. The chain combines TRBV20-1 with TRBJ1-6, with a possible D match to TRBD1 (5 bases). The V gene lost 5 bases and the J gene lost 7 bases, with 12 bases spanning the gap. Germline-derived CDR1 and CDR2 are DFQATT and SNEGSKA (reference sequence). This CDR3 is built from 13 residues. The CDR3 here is CSAWGGTNSPLHF. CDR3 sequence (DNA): TGCAGTGCTTGGGGGGGGACCAATTCACCCCTCCACTTT.

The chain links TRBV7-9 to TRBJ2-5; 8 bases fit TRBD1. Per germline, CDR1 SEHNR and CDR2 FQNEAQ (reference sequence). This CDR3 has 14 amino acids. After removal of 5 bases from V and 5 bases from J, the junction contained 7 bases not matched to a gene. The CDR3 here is CASSHGQGWETQYF. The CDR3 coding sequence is TGTGCCAGCAGCCATGGACAGGGATGGGAGACCCAGTACTTC.

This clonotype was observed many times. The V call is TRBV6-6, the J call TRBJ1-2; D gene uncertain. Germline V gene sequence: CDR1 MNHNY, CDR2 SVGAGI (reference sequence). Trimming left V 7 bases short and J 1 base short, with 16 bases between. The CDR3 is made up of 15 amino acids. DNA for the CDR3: TGTGCCAGCACCAAAAGGACGGCGGATAACTATGGCTACACCTTC. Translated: CASTKRTADNYGYTF.

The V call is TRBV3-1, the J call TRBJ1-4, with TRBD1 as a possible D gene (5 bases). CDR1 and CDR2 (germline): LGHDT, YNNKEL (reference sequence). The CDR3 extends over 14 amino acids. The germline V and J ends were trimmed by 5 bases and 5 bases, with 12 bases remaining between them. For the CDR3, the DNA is TGTGCCAGCAGCTCCGGGGGGGACAATGAAAAACTGTTTTTT. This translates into CASSSGGDNEKLFF. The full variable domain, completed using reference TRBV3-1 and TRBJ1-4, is DTAVSQTPKYLVTQMGNDKSIKCEQNLGHDTMYWYKQDSKKFLKIMFSYNNKELIINETVPNRFSPKSPDKAHLNLHINSLELGDSAVYFCASSSGGDNEKLFFGSGTQLSVL.

This CDR3 reads CASGLKTDTQYF. The CDR3 region has the DNA TGTGCTAGTGGTTTGAAGACAGATACGCAGTATTTT. The genes are TRBV12-5 and TRBJ2-3; D is undetermined. Trimming took off 2 bases at V and 3 bases at J, with 3 bases between the two ends. This CDR3 is 12 amino acids long. Germline CDR1 is LGHNT and CDR2 is FRNRAP.

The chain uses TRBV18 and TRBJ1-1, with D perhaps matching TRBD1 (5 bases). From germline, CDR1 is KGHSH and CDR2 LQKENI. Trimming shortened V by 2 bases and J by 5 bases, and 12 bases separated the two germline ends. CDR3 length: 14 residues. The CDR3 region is CASSPGGVRTEAFF. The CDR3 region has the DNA TGTGCCAGCTCACCAGGGGGGGTTAGGACTGAAGCTTTCTTT. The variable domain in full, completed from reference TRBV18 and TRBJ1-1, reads NAGVMQNPRHLVRRRGQEARLRCSPMKGHSHVYWYRQLPEEGLKFMVYLQKENIIDESGMPKERFSAEFPKEGPSILRIQQVVRGDSAAYFCASSPGGVRTEAFFGQGTRLTVV.

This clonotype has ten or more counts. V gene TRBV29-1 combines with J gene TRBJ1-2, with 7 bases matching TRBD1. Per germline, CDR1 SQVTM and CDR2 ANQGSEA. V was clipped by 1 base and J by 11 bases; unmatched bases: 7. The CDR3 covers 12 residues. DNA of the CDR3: TGCAGCGTTGAAGGGAATAGCAGGGGGTACACCTTC. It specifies CSVEGNSRGYTF.

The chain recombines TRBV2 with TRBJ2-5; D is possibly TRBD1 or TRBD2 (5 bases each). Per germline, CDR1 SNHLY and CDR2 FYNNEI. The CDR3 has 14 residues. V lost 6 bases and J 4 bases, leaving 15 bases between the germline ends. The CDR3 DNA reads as TGTGCCAGCAGGAACCCGGGGCCGGCAGAGACCCAGTACTTC. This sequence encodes CASRNPGPAETQYF.

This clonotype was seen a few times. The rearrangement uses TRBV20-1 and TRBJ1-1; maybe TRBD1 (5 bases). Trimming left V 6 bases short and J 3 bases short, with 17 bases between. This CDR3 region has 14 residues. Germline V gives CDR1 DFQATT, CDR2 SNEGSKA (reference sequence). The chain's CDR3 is CSALRGEEDTEAFF. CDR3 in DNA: TGCAGTGCCCTACGAGGGGAAGAGGACACTGAAGCTTTCTTT.

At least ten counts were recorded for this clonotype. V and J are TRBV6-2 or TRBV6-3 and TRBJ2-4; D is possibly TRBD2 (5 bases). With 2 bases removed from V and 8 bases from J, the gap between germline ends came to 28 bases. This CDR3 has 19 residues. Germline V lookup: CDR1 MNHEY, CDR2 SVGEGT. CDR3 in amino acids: CASSYILGAGVQPGDIQYF. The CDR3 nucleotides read TGTGCCAGCAGTTACATCTTGGGAGCAGGCGTACAACCTGGTGACATTCAGTACTTC.

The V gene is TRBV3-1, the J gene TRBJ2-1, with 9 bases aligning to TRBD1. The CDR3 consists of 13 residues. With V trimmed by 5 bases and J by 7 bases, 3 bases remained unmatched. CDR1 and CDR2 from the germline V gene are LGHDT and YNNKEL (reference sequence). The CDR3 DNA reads TGTGCCAGCAGCTCCGGGACAGGGAATGAGCAGTTCTTC. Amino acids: CASSSGTGNEQFF.

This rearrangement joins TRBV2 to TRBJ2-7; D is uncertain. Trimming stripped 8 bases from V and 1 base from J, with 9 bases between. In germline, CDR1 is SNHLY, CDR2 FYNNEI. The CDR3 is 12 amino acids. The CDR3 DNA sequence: TGTGCCAGCCGGACGGATTCCTACGAGCAGTACTTC. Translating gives CASRTDSYEQYF. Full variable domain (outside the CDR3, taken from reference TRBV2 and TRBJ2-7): EPEVTQTPSHQVTQMGQEVILRCVPISNHLYFYWYRQILGQKVEFLVSFYNNEISEKSEIFDDQFSVERPDGSNFTLKIRSTKLEDSAMYFCASRTDSYEQYFGPGTRLTVT.

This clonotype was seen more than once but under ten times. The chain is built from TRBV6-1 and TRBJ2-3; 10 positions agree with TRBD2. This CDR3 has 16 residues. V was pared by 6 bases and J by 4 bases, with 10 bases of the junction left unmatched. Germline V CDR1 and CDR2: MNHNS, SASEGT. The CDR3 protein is CASRETSGKGADTQYF. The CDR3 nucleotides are TGTGCCAGCAGGGAAACTAGCGGGAAGGGCGCAGATACGCAGTATTTT.

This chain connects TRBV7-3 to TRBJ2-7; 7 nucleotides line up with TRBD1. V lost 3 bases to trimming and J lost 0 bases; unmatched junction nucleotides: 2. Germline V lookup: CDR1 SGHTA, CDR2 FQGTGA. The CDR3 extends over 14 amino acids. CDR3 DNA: TGTGCCAGCAGCTTGACAGGGAACTCCTACGAGCAGTACTTC. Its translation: CASSLTGNSYEQYF.

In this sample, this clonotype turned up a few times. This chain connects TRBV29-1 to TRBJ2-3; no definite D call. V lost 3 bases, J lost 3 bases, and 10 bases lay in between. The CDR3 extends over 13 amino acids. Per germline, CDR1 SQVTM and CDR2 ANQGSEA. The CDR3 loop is CSVDRQATDTQYF. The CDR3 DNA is TGCAGCGTTGACCGGCAGGCGACAGATACGCAGTATTTT.

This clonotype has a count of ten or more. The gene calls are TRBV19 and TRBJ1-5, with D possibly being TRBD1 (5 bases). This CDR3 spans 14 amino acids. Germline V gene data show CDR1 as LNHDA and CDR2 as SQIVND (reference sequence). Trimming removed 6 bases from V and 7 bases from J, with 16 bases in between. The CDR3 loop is CASRTLGVGQPQHF. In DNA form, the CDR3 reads TGTGCCAGTAGGACCTTGGGGGTTGGACAGCCCCAGCATTTT.

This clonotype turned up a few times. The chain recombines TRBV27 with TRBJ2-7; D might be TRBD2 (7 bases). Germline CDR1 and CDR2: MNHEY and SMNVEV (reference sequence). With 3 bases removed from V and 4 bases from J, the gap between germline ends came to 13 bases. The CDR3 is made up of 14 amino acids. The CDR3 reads CASSLGRGKYEQYF. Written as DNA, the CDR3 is TGTGCCAGCAGTTTGGGGAGGGGGAAGTACGAGCAGTACTTC.

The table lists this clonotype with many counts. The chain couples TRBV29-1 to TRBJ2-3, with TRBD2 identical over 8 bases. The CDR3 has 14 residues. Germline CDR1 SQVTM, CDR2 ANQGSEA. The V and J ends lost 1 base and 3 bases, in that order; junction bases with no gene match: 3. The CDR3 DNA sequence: TGCAGCGTTGAAGCCGGGACTAGAACAGATACGCAGTATTTT. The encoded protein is CSVEAGTRTDTQYF.